This T cell receptor (beta chain) was documented in a study of T cells in Graves' hyperthyroidism and ophthalmopathy (dated by TCRdb to between 2018 and 2021). About the investigation overall: Peripheral blood was sampled at the time of initial diagnosis, prior to any treatment. To identify distinguishing TCR V-J signatures, a discovery cohort of some 99 patients was used, comprising 43 with Graves' ophthalmopathy and some 57 with stable Graves' hyperthyroidism. Prospective prediction of ophthalmopathy was tested in an independent validation cohort of some 20 hyperthyroidism patients and around 16 patients who later progressed to ophthalmopathy. The 100 or so discovery patients were randomly divided into training and test sets at a 7:3 ratio. The study also compared thyroid tissue and blood T-cell repertoires from roughly six Graves' hyperthyroidism patients. After sampling, hyperthyroidism patients received methimazole starting at 30 mg daily, and ophthalmopathy patients received high-dose intravenous methylprednisolone. The paper reports TCR Vbeta CDR3 sequencing of over 130 peripheral blood samples: around 41 ophthalmopathy, roughly 74 hyperthyroidism and approximately 17 progressor patients.

The investigation overall reported the following: Sample size was not statistically predetermined, and investigators were not blinded to group allocation. A 13 V-J signature model separated ophthalmopathy from stable hyperthyroidism, with 87.88% sensitivity and 81% to 82% specificity in cross-validation and 80%/75% in testing. Most expanded thyroid clonotypes (frequency above 0.001) were also found in blood, which suggests that blood repertoires may mirror thyroid immune responses. In validation, the model predicted progression to ophthalmopathy with 55% to 71% sensitivity and roughly 75% specificity, a median of roughly seven months before onset.

Hyperthyroidism patients were aged 18 to 65 years and newly diagnosed, with disease duration of less than 2 months. Any patient with an uncontrolled infection, another autoimmune disease, pregnancy or lactation was excluded. Diagnoses were based on clinical symptoms, serum thyroxine and TRAb, thyroid ultrasound and orbital computed tomography. For progressor patients, blood was drawn at the first diagnosis of hyperthyroidism, before any ophthalmopathy symptoms had appeared. PBMCs were isolated from 10 ml of fresh peripheral blood by Ficoll-Paque density gradient centrifugation. Progressor patients were initially diagnosed with Graves' hyperthyroidism and developed ophthalmopathy during follow-up. Trizol reagent was used to extract total RNA, and RNA quality was then checked on an Agilent 2100 Bioanalyzer. The TCR beta CDR3 regions were amplified from RNA transcripts. The TCR CDR3 was subjected to a first round of RT-PCR using the HTBI primer set and the Qiagen OneStep RT-PCR kit. Libraries were constructed in a second round of multiplex PCR, after which size selection and purification were carried out. Paired-end sequencing of the libraries was performed with 100 bp reads on an Illumina HiSeq2000. Per the authors' processing: SOAPnuke was used to process the raw data, removing reads that contained adapters or uncalled bases, had a mean Phred below 15, or lacked an exact match to the constant primer or identifier. COPE v1.2.5 was used to merge the high-quality paired reads, and each unique nucleotide sequence was defined as a clonotype. Clonotypes were aligned to IMGT TRBV, TRBD and TRBJ reference segments using MiTCR v1.1. Only V-J combinations with frequency above 0.0001, covering roughly 99% of repertoires, were analysed. A TCS score was defined as the ratio of F50 (clonal expansion) to E x V (chaos), with BLOSUM62-based TCRdist applied between CDR3 peptides within each V-J. Welch's t-statistics and random forest reduced around 510 V-J features to fewer than 15, which were used in a naive Bayes classifier (R e1071). TCRdb reanalyzed the raw reads on its own, using fastp at Q25 for trimming and MiXCR for clone calling, and kept in-frame beta chains. Rows matching on CDR3 protein sequence are summarized as one entry with the most common DNA and genes. The V and J calls were not made by the authors but by TCRdb's processing. The sample profile shows about 290,000 distinct CDR3 sequences; 15% of them were found once. Jointly, the top ten make up about 30% of the sample.

Taken from cysteine to phenylalanine, the CDR3 has 19 residues. Here the CDR3 DNA is all that survives: 57 bases in frame from base 1. V loses 6 bases at its end and J loses 0 bases; junction bases beyond the gene matches: 12. Based on the germline V gene, the CDR1 and CDR2 sequences are SNHLY and FYNNEI. This clonotype appeared many times. Its antigen has not been determined. No much larger clonotype is one base removed from it; base qualities were not supplied. Sequences were obtained from blood. The source is a woman between 45 and 60 years old with Graves' hyperthyroidism that later progressed to Graves' ophthalmopathy. The chain links TRBV2 with TRBJ2-3; 13 central nucleotides agree with TRBD2. The sequenced DNA: TGTGCCAGCAGCGTGACCGGGACTAGCGGGATACTTAGCACAGATACGCAGTATTTT. Its protein is CASSVTGTSGILSTDTQYF. With all but the CDR3 taken from the reference TRBV2 and TRBJ2-3 genes, the full variable domain is: EPEVTQTPSHQVTQMGQEVILRCVPISNHLYFYWYRQILGQKVEFLVSFYNNEISEKSEIFDDQFSVERPDGSNFTLKIRSTKLEDSAMYFCASSVTGTSGILSTDTQYFGPGTRLTVL.